This T cell receptor (beta chain) was recovered during a study of T cell therapy after organ transplantation. The CDR3 has 18 amino acids. CDR1 and CDR2 from the germline V gene are LGHNT and FRNRAP. V gave up 5 bases and J gave up 2 bases; unmatched junction bases: 16. With regard to this clone: The antigen is undetermined.

This table comes from immunoSEQ multiplex PCR, and its TCRdb copy is limited to in-frame clones, with some not included. Among about 21,000 clones listed, 84% were seen once. Study conclusions and caveats: Nonresponders had marked pretherapy clonal expansions and little post-therapy change. Both transferred clonotypes and endogenous ones absent from products apparently reconstituted. Effects of concurrent antirejection and antiviral medications were not evaluable. Low CD8+ T cell yield possibly reduced coverage, hiding nonresponder expansions.

Noted time point: 20-29 weeks after completion of therapy. V is TRBV12-5 and J is TRBJ2-3; 7 nucleotides align to TRBD2. Sequenced material: CD8+ T cells from blood, taken after autologous CMV-specific T cell therapy. The TCR sequence derives from a human patient who had received a solid organ transplant and had CMV disease. Some of the T cells may derive from the graft donor. Here the CDR3 DNA reads TGTGCTAGTGGTAAAACCGGGGGGACCGAAACCTTCACAGATACGCAGTATTTT. Translated: CASGKTGGTETFTDTQYF.